This TCR beta chain was profiled in a study of human T cells and chemical hapten exposure. TCRdb recomputed calls from the RACE reads with MiXCR, one row per CDR3 protein. Among 95,000 to 100,000 distinct CDR3 sequences, roughly a tenth were seen once, and the ten largest hold approximately 3.4%. This clonotype was seen at least ten times. The antigen remains unidentified. The germline V gene encodes CDR1 SNHLY and CDR2 FYNNEI. The CDR3 has 13 residues. The germline V and J ends were trimmed by 4 bases and 10 bases, with 14 bases remaining between them. Study outcomes and limitations: Versus controls, expanded TCRs had significantly more large CDR3 similarity clusters.

Noted time point: pre-sensitization, week 0. Stated treatment: therapeutic diphenylcyclopropenone sensitization with weekly scalp DPC. This sequence was found in a woman aged 55-75 years with alopecia areata. Some clones in this sample may be carry-over from other donors' samples. The rearrangement links TRBV2 to TRBJ2-1; weak D call: TRBD2 (5 bases). The sequencing here drew on whole blood, taken in connection with sensitization to the hapten diphenylcyclopropenone (DPC). CDR3 amino acids: CASSGSSLREQFF. CDR3 nucleotides: TGTGCCAGCAGTGGCTCTAGCCTCAGGGAGCAGTTCTTC.